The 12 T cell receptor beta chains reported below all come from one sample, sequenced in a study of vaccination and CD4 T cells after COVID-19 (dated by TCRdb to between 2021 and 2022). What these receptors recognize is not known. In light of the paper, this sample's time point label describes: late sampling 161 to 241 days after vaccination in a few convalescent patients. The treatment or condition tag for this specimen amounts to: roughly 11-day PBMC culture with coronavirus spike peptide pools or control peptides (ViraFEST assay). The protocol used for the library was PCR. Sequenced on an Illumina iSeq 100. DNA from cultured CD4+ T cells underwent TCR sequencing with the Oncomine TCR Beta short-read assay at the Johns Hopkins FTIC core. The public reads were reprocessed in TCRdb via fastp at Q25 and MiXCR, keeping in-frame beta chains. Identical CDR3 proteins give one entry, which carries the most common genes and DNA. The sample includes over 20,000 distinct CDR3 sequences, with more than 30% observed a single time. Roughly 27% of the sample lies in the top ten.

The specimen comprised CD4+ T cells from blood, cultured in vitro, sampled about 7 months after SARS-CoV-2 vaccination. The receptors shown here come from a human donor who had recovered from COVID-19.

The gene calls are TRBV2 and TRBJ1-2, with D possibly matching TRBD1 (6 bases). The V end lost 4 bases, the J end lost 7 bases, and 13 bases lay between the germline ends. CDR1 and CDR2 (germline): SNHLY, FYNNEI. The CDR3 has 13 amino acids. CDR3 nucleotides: TGTGCCAGCAGTGGAAGGGGGGGTAGTGGCTACACCTTC. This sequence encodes CASSGRGGSGYTF.

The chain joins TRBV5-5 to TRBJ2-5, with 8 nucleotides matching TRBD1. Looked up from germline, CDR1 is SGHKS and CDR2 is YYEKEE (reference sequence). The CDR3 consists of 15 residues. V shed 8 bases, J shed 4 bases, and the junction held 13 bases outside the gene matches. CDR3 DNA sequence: TGTGCCAGTTCCTATCAGGGGGCAGACGGAGAGACCCAGTACTTC. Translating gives CASSYQGADGETQYF.

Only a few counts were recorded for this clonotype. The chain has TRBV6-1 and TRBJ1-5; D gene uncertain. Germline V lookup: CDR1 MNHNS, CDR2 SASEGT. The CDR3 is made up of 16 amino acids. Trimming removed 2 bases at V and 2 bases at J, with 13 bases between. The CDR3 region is CASSELMGSGNQPQHF. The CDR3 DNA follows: TGTGCCAGCAGTGAACTGATGGGGTCTGGCAATCAGCCCCAGCATTTT.

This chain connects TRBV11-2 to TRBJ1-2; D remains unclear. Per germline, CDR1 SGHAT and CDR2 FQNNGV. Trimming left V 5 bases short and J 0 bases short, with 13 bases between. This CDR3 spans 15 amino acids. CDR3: CASSDHKQANYGYTF. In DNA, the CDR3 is TGTGCCAGCAGCGACCACAAACAAGCTAACTATGGCTACACCTTC.

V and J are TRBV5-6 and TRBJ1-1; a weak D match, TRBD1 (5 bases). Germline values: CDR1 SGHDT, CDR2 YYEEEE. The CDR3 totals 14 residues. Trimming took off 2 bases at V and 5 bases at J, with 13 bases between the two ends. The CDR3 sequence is CASSLIQVRTEAFF. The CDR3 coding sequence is TGTGCCAGCAGCTTAATACAGGTGCGGACTGAAGCTTTCTTT.

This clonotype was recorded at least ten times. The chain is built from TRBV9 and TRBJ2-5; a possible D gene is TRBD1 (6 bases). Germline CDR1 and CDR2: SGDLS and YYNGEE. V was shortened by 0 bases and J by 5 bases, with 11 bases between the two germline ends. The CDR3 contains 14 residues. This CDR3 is CASSVGHRVETQYF. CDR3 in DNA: TGTGCCAGCAGCGTAGGGCACAGGGTCGAGACCCAGTACTTC. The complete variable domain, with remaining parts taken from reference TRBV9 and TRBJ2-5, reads DSGVTQTPKHLITATGQRVTLRCSPRSGDLSVYWYQQSLDQGLQFLIQYYNGEERAKGNILERFSAQQFPDLHSELNLSSLELGDSALYFCASSVGHRVETQYFGPGTRLLVL.

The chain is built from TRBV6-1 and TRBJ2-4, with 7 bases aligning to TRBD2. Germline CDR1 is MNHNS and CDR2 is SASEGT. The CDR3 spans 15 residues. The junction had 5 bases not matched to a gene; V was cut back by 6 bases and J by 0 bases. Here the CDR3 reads CASRRDYLAKNIQYF. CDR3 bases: TGTGCCAGCAGACGGGACTACCTAGCCAAAAACATTCAGTACTTC.

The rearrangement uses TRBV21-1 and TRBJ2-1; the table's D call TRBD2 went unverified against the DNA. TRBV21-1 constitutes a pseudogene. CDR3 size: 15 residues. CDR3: CASPQGLQDYNEQFF. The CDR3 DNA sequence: TGTGCCAGCCCTCAAGGACTACAGGACTACAATGAGCAGTTCTTC.

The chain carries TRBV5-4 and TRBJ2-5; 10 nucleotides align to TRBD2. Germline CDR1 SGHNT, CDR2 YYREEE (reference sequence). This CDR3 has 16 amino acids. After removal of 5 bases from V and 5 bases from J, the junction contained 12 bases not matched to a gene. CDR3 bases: TGTGCCAGCAGGACTCAACCGGGACTAGCGAGGGAGACCCAGTACTTC. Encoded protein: CASRTQPGLARETQYF.

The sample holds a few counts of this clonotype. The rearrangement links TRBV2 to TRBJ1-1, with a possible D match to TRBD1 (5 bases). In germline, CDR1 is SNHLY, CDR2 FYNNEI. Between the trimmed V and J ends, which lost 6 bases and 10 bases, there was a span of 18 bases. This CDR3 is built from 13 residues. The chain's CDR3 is CASRPPGMRGAFF. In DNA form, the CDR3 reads TGTGCCAGCAGGCCCCCAGGGATGAGGGGAGCTTTCTTT.

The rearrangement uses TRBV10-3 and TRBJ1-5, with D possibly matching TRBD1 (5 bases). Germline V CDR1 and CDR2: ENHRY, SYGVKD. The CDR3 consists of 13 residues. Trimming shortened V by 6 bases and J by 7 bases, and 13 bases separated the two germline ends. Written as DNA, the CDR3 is TGTGCCATCAGCCGGGACGCCCAGCAGCCCCAGCATTTT. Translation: CAISRDAQQPQHF.

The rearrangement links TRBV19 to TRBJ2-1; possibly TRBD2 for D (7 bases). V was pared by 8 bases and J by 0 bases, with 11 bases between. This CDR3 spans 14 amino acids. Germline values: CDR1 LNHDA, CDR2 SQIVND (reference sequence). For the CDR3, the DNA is TGTGCCAGTGGACTAGGGGGCTCCTACAATGAGCAGTTCTTC. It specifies CASGLGGSYNEQFF.